Shown below are 17 T cell receptor beta chains from a single sample sequenced in a study of cytomegalovirus exposure and HLA in healthy donors. Researchers ran the PCR with 60 Vbeta and 13 Jbeta primers. Assay used: immunoSEQ multiplex PCR; TCRdb lists only in-frame clones, some missing. Among about 210,000 clones listed, 82% were seen once. The sequenced material came from PBMCs. All receptors derive from a man aged 35 to 55 in good health and CMV-seropositive.

V gene TRBV29-1 combines with J gene TRBJ2-7, with TRBD2 matching over 11 bases. Trimming removed 7 bases from V and 0 bases from J; junction bases left unmatched: 5. Germline CDR1 and CDR2: SQVTM and ANQGSEA. This CDR3 has 14 residues. The CDR3 is CSAETSGNSYEQYF. CDR3 coding DNA: TGCAGCGCTGAGACTAGCGGGAACTCCTACGAGCAGTACTTC.

This clone was recorded only once. The chain links TRBV19 to TRBJ1-3; D gene uncertain. The CDR3 loop spans 13 amino acids. Germline loops: CDR1 LNHDA, CDR2 SQIVND (reference sequence). Trimming stripped 6 bases from V and 4 bases from J, with 10 bases between. The CDR3 region has the DNA TGTGCCAGTAGCCCATACGGGGGAAACACCATATATTTT. Encoded protein: CASSPYGGNTIYF.

J is TRBJ1-2 and V is TRBV7-9; D not resolved. Germline V gives CDR1 SEHNR, CDR2 FQNEAQ (reference sequence). Deletions cut 2 bases from V and 6 bases from J, with 13 bases between. CDR3 length equals 14 residues. CDR3: CASSLSIQIHGYTF. The CDR3 DNA sequence: TGTGCCAGCAGCTTAAGTATACAGATTCATGGCTACACCTTC.

V is TRBV29-1 and J is TRBJ2-7, with a tentative D call TRBD1 (5 bases). There are 14 residues in the CDR3. Deletions cut 2 bases from V and 1 base from J, with 12 bases between. Germline V gives CDR1 SQVTM, CDR2 ANQGSEA. CDR3 amino acids: CSVERGSESYEQYF. DNA for the CDR3: TGCAGCGTTGAAAGGGGCTCGGAATCCTACGAGCAGTACTTC.

This clone was found once. The genes are TRBV15 and TRBJ1-3; possibly TRBD1 for D (5 bases). This CDR3 is 15 amino acids long. Germline V gene sequence: CDR1 LNHNV, CDR2 YYDKDF (reference sequence). V was cut by 0 bases and J by 2 bases, with 8 bases left in between. The CDR3 is CATSRDQGAGNTIYF. The CDR3 DNA follows: TGTGCCACCAGCAGAGATCAAGGGGCTGGAAACACCATATATTTT.

V gene TRBV7-3 combines with J gene TRBJ2-2, with 7 bases lining up with TRBD1. J gave up 7 bases and V 5 bases, and 10 bases lay outside the gene matches. Germline CDR1 is SGHTA and CDR2 is FQGTGA. This CDR3 has 15 residues. CDR3 in DNA: TGTGCCAGCAGCCCCACAGGGGAAGGTGGCGGGGAGCTGTTTTTT. This sequence encodes CASSPTGEGGGELFF.

This sequence joins TRBV9 and TRBJ1-1, with D possibly being TRBD1 (6 bases). Trimming cost V 0 bases and J 4 bases, with 13 bases left between them. The germline V gene has CDR1 SGDLS and CDR2 YYNGEE. The CDR3 has 15 amino acids. CDR3 in DNA: TGTGCCAGCAGCGTAGTCGGGGGGGCGAGCACTGAAGCTTTCTTT. Translating gives CASSVVGGASTEAFF.

This rearrangement joins TRBV5-4 to TRBJ2-3; TRBD1 matches 9 bases. Germline V gives CDR1 SGHNT, CDR2 YYREEE (reference sequence). The CDR3 length is 15 residues. V was clipped by 3 bases and J by 3 bases; unmatched bases: 5. CDR3 coding DNA: TGTGCCAGCAGCTCTACAGGGGGCGGGACAGATACGCAGTATTTT. Protein product: CASSSTGGGTDTQYF.

This clone was observed a single time. The gene calls are TRBV2 and TRBJ2-2; 7 bases agree with TRBD2. The CDR3 runs 17 residues. Germline CDR1 is SNHLY and CDR2 is FYNNEI. Trimming cost V 4 bases and J 0 bases; bases outside gene matches: 8. CDR3 amino acids: CASSGERDNPNTGELFF. CDR3 sequence (DNA): TGTGCCAGCAGTGGTGAGCGGGATAACCCGAACACCGGGGAGCTGTTTTTT.

This sequence joins TRBV7-9 and TRBJ2-7; 8 positions agree with TRBD1. The CDR3 is made up of 15 amino acids. CDR1 SEHNR and CDR2 FQNEAQ come from the germline V gene (reference sequence). The J segment lost 0 bases and the V segment lost 4 bases, leaving 5 bases of the junction unmatched. CDR3 DNA sequence: TGTGCCAGCAGCTCCGGGACAGGCAACTCCTACGAGCAGTACTTC. This encodes CASSSGTGNSYEQYF.

The V and J genes are TRBV5-1 and TRBJ2-5; 9 bases are shared with TRBD2. Germline V gene data show CDR1 as SGHRS and CDR2 as YFSETQ. J was trimmed by 2 bases and V by 7 bases; bases with no gene match: 9. This CDR3 spans 15 amino acids. CDR3 nucleotide sequence: TGCGCCAGCCGAGCAAGCCTAGCGGGACAAGAGACCCAGTACTTC. Protein: CASRASLAGQETQYF. Combining the CDR3 with reference TRBV5-1 and TRBJ2-5 gives the whole variable domain KAGVTQTPRYLIKTRGQQVTLSCSPISGHRSVSWYQQTPGQGLQFLFEYFSETQRNKGNFPGRFSGRQFSNSRSEMNVSTLELGDSALYLCASRASLAGQETQYFGPGTRLLVL.

J is TRBJ2-3 and V is TRBV7-9; 8 bases agree with TRBD1. Losses at the gene ends were 5 bases for V and 1 base for J; bases not matched to a gene: 5. The CDR3 contains 15 residues. Germline CDR1 reads SEHNR; CDR2 reads FQNEAQ (reference sequence). The DNA for the CDR3 is TGTGCCAGCAGCAACAGGGGGGTGGGCACAGATACGCAGTATTTT. Protein sequence: CASSNRGVGTDTQYF.

V is TRBV25-1 and J is TRBJ1-1; possibly TRBD1 for D (5 bases). The ends were cut back, 5 bases at V and 0 bases at J, with 13 bases in the middle. The CDR3 loop spans 15 amino acids. Looked up from germline, CDR1 is MGHDK and CDR2 is SYGVNS. CDR3 amino acids: CASSLGLNMNTEAFF. CDR3 sequence (DNA): TGTGCCAGCAGTCTGGGACTGAACATGAACACTGAAGCTTTCTTT. Looking up the rest from reference TRBV25-1 and TRBJ1-1 gives the full variable domain: EADIYQTPRYLVIGTGKKITLECSQTMGHDKMYWYQQDPGMELHLIHYSYGVNSTEKGDLSSESTVSRIRTEHFPLTLESARPSHTSQYLCASSLGLNMNTEAFFGQGTRLTVV.

The chain links TRBV18 to TRBJ2-7, with 7 bases lining up with TRBD1. This CDR3 has 14 residues. V gave up 2 bases and J gave up 5 bases; unmatched junction bases: 6. CDR1 is KGHSH, CDR2 LQKENI, per germline. The CDR3 spells CASSPSTGRHEQYF. The CDR3 DNA is TGTGCCAGCTCACCATCGACAGGGCGTCACGAGCAGTACTTC.

The gene calls are TRBV2 and TRBJ2-3; 14 bases are shared with TRBD2. The V and J ends lost 7 bases and 5 bases, in that order; junction bases with no gene match: 5. From germline, CDR1 is SNHLY and CDR2 FYNNEI. CDR3 size: 15 residues. The CDR3 DNA reads as TGTGCCAGCACCCGGACTAGCGGGAGGCAAGATACGCAGTATTTT. Translated, it gives CASTRTSGRQDTQYF.

The rearrangement uses TRBV30 and TRBJ2-1; possibly TRBD1 for D (6 bases). This CDR3 has 10 amino acids. V was clipped by 5 bases and J by 11 bases, with 10 bases between them. CDR1 is GTSNPN and CDR2 is SVGIG in the germline V gene (reference sequence). The CDR3 region has the DNA TGTGCCTGGGCAGGGGTCAAGCAGTTCTTC. Translation: CAWAGVKQFF. Complete variable domain (other parts from reference TRBV30 and TRBJ2-1): SQTIHQWPATLVQPVGSPLSLECTVEGTSNPNLYWYRQAAGRGLQLLFYSVGIGQISSEVPQNLSASRPQDRQFILSSKKLLLSDSGFYLCAWAGVKQFFGPGTRLTVL.

The chain uses TRBV4-1 and TRBJ2-5; no firm D call. Per the germline V gene, CDR1 is MGHRA and CDR2 is YSYEKL. The CDR3 has 13 amino acids. Trimming stripped 0 bases from V and 1 base from J, with 3 bases between. DNA for the CDR3: TGCGCCAGCAGCCAAGACTTCCAAGAGACCCAGTACTTC. Translating gives CASSQDFQETQYF.